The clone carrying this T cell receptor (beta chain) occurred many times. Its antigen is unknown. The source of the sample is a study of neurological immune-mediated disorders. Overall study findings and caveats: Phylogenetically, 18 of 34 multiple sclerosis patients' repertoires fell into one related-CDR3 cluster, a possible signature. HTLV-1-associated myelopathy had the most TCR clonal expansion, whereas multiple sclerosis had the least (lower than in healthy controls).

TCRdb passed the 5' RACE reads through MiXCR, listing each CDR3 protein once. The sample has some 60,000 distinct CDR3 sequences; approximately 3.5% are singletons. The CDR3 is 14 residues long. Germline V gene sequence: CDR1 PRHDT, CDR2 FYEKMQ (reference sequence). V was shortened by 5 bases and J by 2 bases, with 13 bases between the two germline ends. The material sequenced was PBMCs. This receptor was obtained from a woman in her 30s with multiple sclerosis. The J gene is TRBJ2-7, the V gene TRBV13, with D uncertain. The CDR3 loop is CASSARVKTYEQYF. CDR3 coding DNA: TGTGCCAGCAGCGCCCGTGTGAAGACCTACGAGCAGTACTTC.